What follows are 23 T cell receptor beta chains derived from one specimen sequenced in a study of OX40 agonist ivuxolimab in advanced cancers. Profiling relied on immunoSEQ multiplex PCR, and the TCRdb table lists in-frame clones only, not all of them. Of 90,000 to 150,000 clones in the sample, around 87% were seen once. Sequencing used CD4+ or CD8+ T cells sorted from blood, obtained in a trial of the OX40 agonist ivuxolimab. The receptors originated from an adult with an advanced solid tumor such as melanoma, head and neck, liver or kidney cancer.

This clone turned up a few times. The chain recombines TRBV6-1 with TRBJ2-7; either TRBD1 or TRBD2 may fit D (5 bases each). The ends were cut back, 8 bases at V and 10 bases at J, with 21 bases in the middle. The CDR3 runs to 13 residues. Germline lookup yields CDR1 MNHNS and CDR2 SASEGT. The CDR3 is CASVTGTTYGQYF. The CDR3 region has the DNA TGTGCCAGCGTTACCGGGACCACCTACGGACAGTACTTC.

J is TRBJ2-7 and V is TRBV6-1; 8 bases are a match to TRBD2. The CDR3 sequence is 14 residues long. J lost 3 bases, V lost 6 bases, and 7 bases had no gene match. The germline CDR1 and CDR2 sequences are MNHNS and SASEGT. In nucleotides, the CDR3 is TGTGCCAGCAGGTCGGCGGGGGGACTCTACGAGCAGTACTTC. It translates to CASRSAGGLYEQYF.

V and J are TRBV11-3 and TRBJ2-5; D might be TRBD2 (6 bases). Germline-derived CDR1 and CDR2 are SGHNT and YENEEA. Trimming pared 5 bases from V and 4 bases from J, leaving 17 bases between. The CDR3 sequence is 15 residues long. DNA of the CDR3: TGTGCCAGCAGCCGTGGGGGGTATGGCGGAGAGACCCAGTACTTC. As protein: CASSRGGYGGETQYF.

The chain is built from TRBV7-7 and TRBJ1-1; D might be TRBD1 (5 bases). The CDR3 spans 13 residues. Trimming left V 4 bases short and J 4 bases short, with 10 bases between. Germline assignment: CDR1 SSHAT and CDR2 FNYEAQ (reference sequence). The CDR3, as DNA: TGTGCCAGCAGCTCGACAGAGTTCACTGAAGCTTTCTTT. Its protein product is CASSSTEFTEAFF.

V and J are TRBV7-3 and TRBJ1-2; weak D call: TRBD1 (5 bases). Germline-derived CDR1 and CDR2 are SGHTA and FQGTGA. V dropped 1 base and J dropped 8 bases, with 17 bases sitting between them. The CDR3 contains 15 residues. In DNA form, the CDR3 reads TGTGCCAGCAGCTTAAGGGGCAGCCCGTCAGAGGGCTACACCTTC. The encoded protein is CASSLRGSPSEGYTF.

The chain carries TRBV9 and TRBJ1-1, with D possibly matching TRBD1 (5 bases). Per germline, CDR1 SGDLS and CDR2 YYNGEE. V dropped 1 base and J dropped 1 base, with 11 bases sitting between them. The CDR3 contains 15 residues. The CDR3 is CASSVLGARNTEAFF. The CDR3, as DNA: TGTGCCAGCAGCGTATTAGGGGCGCGGAACACTGAAGCTTTCTTT. The full variable domain, rest sourced from reference TRBV9 and TRBJ1-1, is DSGVTQTPKHLITATGQRVTLRCSPRSGDLSVYWYQQSLDQGLQFLIQYYNGEERAKGNILERFSAQQFPDLHSELNLSSLELGDSALYFCASSVLGARNTEAFFGQGTRLTVV.

The V and J genes are TRBV10-3 and TRBJ2-3; D possibly corresponds to TRBD1 (6 bases). V shed 3 bases and J shed 5 bases, with 15 bases lying between them. Per the germline V gene, CDR1 is ENHRY and CDR2 is SYGVKD. CDR3 size: 15 residues. The CDR3, as DNA: TGTGCCATCAGTGAATCGAGGGACAAAATAGATACGCAGTATTTT. Translating it yields CAISESRDKIDTQYF.

The chain joins TRBV18 to TRBJ2-3; a weak D match, TRBD1 (5 bases). The ends were cut back, 6 bases at V and 0 bases at J, with 13 bases in the middle. Germline CDR1 reads KGHSH; CDR2 reads LQKENI. CDR3 length: 15 residues. The CDR3 here is CASSGRQSSTDTQYF. The CDR3 bases are TGTGCCAGCTCGGGAAGACAGAGCAGCACAGATACGCAGTATTTT.

The chain combines TRBV2 with TRBJ2-3, with a possible D match to TRBD2 (6 bases). The CDR3 extends over 15 amino acids. Trimming left V 6 bases short and J 0 bases short, with 13 bases between. In germline, CDR1 is SNHLY, CDR2 FYNNEI. As DNA, the CDR3 is TGTGCCAGCAGAAACCGCGGGGTTAGCACAGATACGCAGTATTTT. Translation gives CASRNRGVSTDTQYF.

J is TRBJ1-2 and V is TRBV7-9, with unresolved D. This CDR3 has 15 amino acids. V was pared by 5 bases and J by 7 bases, with 20 bases between. CDR1 and CDR2 from the germline V gene are SEHNR and FQNEAQ (reference sequence). CDR3 in amino acids: CASSPLEGKRVGYTF. CDR3 sequence (DNA): TGTGCCAGCAGCCCTCTTGAGGGCAAAAGGGTTGGCTACACCTTC.

V and J are TRBV27 and TRBJ2-7, with D tentatively TRBD2 (7 bases). The V and J ends lost 4 bases and 2 bases respectively, with 18 bases between them. The CDR3 is made up of 16 amino acids. Germline CDR1 reads MNHEY; CDR2 reads SMNVEV (reference sequence). In DNA, the CDR3 is TGTGCCAGCAGTTCCACCACCGCGGGGGCTACCTACGAGCAGTACTTC. It yields the protein CASSSTTAGATYEQYF.

This clone was observed a few times. The chain uses TRBV2 and TRBJ1-6; D is unclear. CDR3 length: 13 amino acids. Germline V gene lookup returns CDR1 SNHLY and CDR2 FYNNEI. The V gene lost 6 bases and the J gene lost 10 bases, with 13 bases spanning the gap. The CDR3 reads CASRRYFLSPLHF. In DNA, the CDR3 is TGTGCCAGCAGAAGGTATTTTCTCTCACCCCTCCACTTT.

The chain has TRBV12-1 and TRBJ2-2; the D call of TRBD2 is as the table states it, not checked on the DNA. TRBV12-1 is a pseudogene locus. This CDR3 contains 19 residues. The CDR3 region is CASSTPPGLAAPFTGELFF. CDR3 nucleotides: TGTGCCAGCAGCACGCCCCCGGGACTAGCGGCCCCCTTCACCGGGGAGCTGTTTTTT.

V is TRBV23-1 and J is TRBJ2-7, with 10 nucleotides matching TRBD1. TRBV23-1 is sorted into the ORF group, with uncertain function. The CDR3 length is 13 residues. J gave up 5 bases and V 3 bases, and 1 base lay outside the gene matches. CDR3 in amino acids: CASSHGTGDEQYF. The CDR3 coding sequence is TGCGCCAGCAGTCACGGGACAGGGGACGAGCAGTACTTC.

V usage is TRBV28 and J usage is TRBJ1-2; D unresolved. CDR3 length: 13 residues. CDR1 is MDHEN, CDR2 SYDVKM, per germline. Deletions cut 4 bases from V and 6 bases from J, with 12 bases between. The CDR3 protein is CASSYRQFDGYTF. DNA for the CDR3: TGTGCCAGCAGTTACCGGCAATTTGATGGCTACACCTTC.

Here the CDR3 reads CASSTHQQWYF. For the CDR3, the DNA is TGTGCCAGCAGTACACATCAGCAGTGGTACTTC. V is TRBV27 and J is TRBJ2-7; D remains unclear. V was clipped by 5 bases and J by 12 bases, with 14 bases between them. This CDR3 contains 11 residues. Germline-derived CDR1 and CDR2 are MNHEY and SMNVEV (reference sequence).

The chain links TRBV21-1 to TRBJ2-3; the table's D call, TRBD1, has no DNA check behind it. TRBV21-1 is tagged as a pseudogene. CDR3 size: 15 residues. This CDR3 is CASSKCYRLTDTQYF. The CDR3 DNA sequence: TGTGCCAGCAGCAAATGCTACAGGCTGACAGATACGCAGTATTTT.

This clone was seen a handful of times. This chain joins TRBV7-8 and TRBJ1-5; D ambiguous. CDR3 size: 14 residues. With 5 bases removed from V and 4 bases from J, the gap between germline ends came to 12 bases. Looked up from germline, CDR1 is SGHVS and CDR2 is FQNEAQ. The CDR3 bases are TGTGCCAGCAGCCGTCACGGAGGGAATCAGCCCCAGCATTTT. Its translation: CASSRHGGNQPQHF. The variable domain in full, completed from reference TRBV7-8 and TRBJ1-5, reads GAGVSQSPRYKVAKRGQDVALRCDPISGHVSLFWYQQALGQGPEFLTYFQNEAQLDKSGLPSDRFFAERPEGSVSTLKIQRTQQEDSAVYLCASSRHGGNQPQHFGDGTRLSIL.

This chain links TRBV5-1 with TRBJ1-2; 7 bases align to TRBD1. The junction had 3 bases not matched to a gene; V was cut back by 4 bases and J by 0 bases. CDR3 length: 14 amino acids. Germline CDR1 and CDR2: SGHRS and YFSETQ. CDR3 loop: CASSPGQANYGYTF. The CDR3 DNA sequence: TGCGCCAGCAGCCCTGGACAGGCTAACTATGGCTACACCTTC.

This clone has only a few counts. The chain is built from TRBV11-2 and TRBJ2-7; TRBD2 matches 7 bases. The CDR3 sequence is 15 residues long. The germline gives CDR1 SGHAT, CDR2 FQNNGV. The junction had 13 bases not matched to a gene; V was cut back by 5 bases and J by 6 bases. The CDR3 DNA follows: TGTGCCAGCAGCCTAGGTAGCGGGTCCTTTTTCGAGCAGTACTTC. It yields the protein CASSLGSGSFFEQYF.

The chain has TRBV14 and TRBJ1-6; 10 bases match TRBD1. Trimming removed 4 bases from V and 6 bases from J; junction bases left unmatched: 3. From germline, CDR1 is SGHDN and CDR2 FVKESK. This CDR3 comprises 15 residues. The DNA of the CDR3 is TGTGCCAGCAGCCTCGGGACAGGGGTTAATTCACCCCTCCACTTT. This sequence encodes CASSLGTGVNSPLHF.

The chain recombines TRBV7-2 with TRBJ1-1; D gene unclear. CDR3 length: 14 residues. The V gene's germline CDR1 is SGHTA and CDR2 FQGNSA. Trimming removed 3 bases from V and 1 base from J, with 9 bases in between. In DNA, the CDR3 is TGTGCCAGCAGCTTTGGGAATCGGAACACTGAAGCTTTCTTT. Amino acids: CASSFGNRNTEAFF. Variable domain in full (rest from reference TRBV7-2 and TRBJ1-1): GAGVSQSPSNKVTEKGKDVELRCDPISGHTALYWYRQSLGQGLEFLIYFQGNSAPDKSGLPSDRFSAERTGGSVSTLTIQRTQQEDSAVYLCASSFGNRNTEAFFGQGTRLTVV.

This rearrangement joins TRBV6-6 to TRBJ2-5; 8 nucleotides align to TRBD1. The trim removed 5 bases at V and 5 bases at J, leaving 7 bases unmatched. The CDR3 is 14 amino acids. The germline V gene encodes CDR1 MNHNY and CDR2 SVGAGI (reference sequence). The chain's CDR3 is CASSPTGGMETQYF. The DNA of the CDR3 is TGTGCCAGCAGTCCCACAGGGGGTATGGAGACCCAGTACTTC.